The 5 T cell receptor beta chains given below trace back to one sample, sequenced in a study of CXCR3-negative and CXCR3-positive naive CD8 T cells. Which antigens these TCRs recognize remains unknown. The TRB libraries of cDNA were built by UMI-labeled 5' RACE. TCRdb reprocessed the 5' RACE reads and stores each CDR3 protein as one record, lacking DNA. The sample table includes several thousand distinct CDR3 sequences. Broader study findings: Naive cells positive for CXCR3 carried more hydrophobic TRB CDR3s than CXCR3-negative ones.

Sequencing input: naive CXCR3+ CD8+ T cells from blood. Documented subset: CD45RO-CCR7+CD27+CD95- naive CD8+ T cells expressing CXCR3 (TNR3+). The receptor set was obtained from a human donor in good health. Some clones in this sample may be carry-over from other donors' samples.

The chain links TRBV6-2 or TRBV6-3 to TRBJ2-1; absent DNA, TCRdb's TRBD1 call cannot be checked. Germline CDR1 and CDR2: MNHEY and SVGEGT. The CDR3 spans 15 residues. The CDR3: CASRRPGTTYNEQFF.

The V and J genes are TRBV6-4 and TRBJ2-3. This CDR3 region has 15 residues. CDR1 and CDR2 (germline): MRHNA, SNTAGT. The CDR3 sequence is CASSDSNPSRHTQYF.

V is TRBV6-6 and J is TRBJ2-7; TCRdb names TRBD1, which stays unverified in the absence of DNA. Germline CDR1 MNHNY, CDR2 SVGAGI (reference sequence). The CDR3 has 13 residues. CDR3 amino acids: CASSAGGGNEQYF.

The chain carries TRBV27 and TRBJ2-1; TCRdb's D call of TRBD2 is untestable without DNA. This CDR3 has 14 amino acids. The germline V gene encodes CDR1 MNHEY and CDR2 SMNVEV (reference sequence). The CDR3 region is CASSLDYGYNEQFF.

This chain uses TRBV29-1 with TRBJ2-3; TCRdb's D call of TRBD2 is untestable without DNA. Germline CDR1 SQVTM, CDR2 ANQGSEA. CDR3 length: 14 residues. CDR3: CSVRTSGGTDTQYF.